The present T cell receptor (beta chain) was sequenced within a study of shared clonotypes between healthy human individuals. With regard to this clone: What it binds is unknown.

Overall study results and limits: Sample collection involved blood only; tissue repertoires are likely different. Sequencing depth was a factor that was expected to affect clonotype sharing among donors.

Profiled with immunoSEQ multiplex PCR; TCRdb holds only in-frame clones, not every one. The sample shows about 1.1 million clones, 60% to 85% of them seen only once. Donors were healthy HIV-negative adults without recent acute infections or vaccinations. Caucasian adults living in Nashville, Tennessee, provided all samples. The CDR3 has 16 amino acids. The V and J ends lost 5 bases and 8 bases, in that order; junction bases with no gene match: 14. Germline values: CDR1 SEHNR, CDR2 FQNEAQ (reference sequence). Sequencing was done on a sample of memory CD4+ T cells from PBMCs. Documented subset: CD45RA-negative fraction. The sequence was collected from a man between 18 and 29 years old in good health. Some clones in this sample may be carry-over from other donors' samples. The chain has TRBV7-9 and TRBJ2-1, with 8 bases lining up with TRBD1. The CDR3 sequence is CASSRTRTGSLYEQFF. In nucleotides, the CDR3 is TGTGCCAGCAGCCGCACCCGGACAGGGAGCCTATATGAGCAGTTCTTC.